This entry lists 14 T cell receptor beta chains sequenced from one sample in a study of shared clonotypes between healthy human individuals. Measured with immunoSEQ multiplex PCR; TCRdb has only the in-frame clones, and not every one. The sample holds about 530,000 clones, about 96% seen once. Sequencing was done on a sample of naive CD4+ T cells sorted from blood. The subset was: CD45RA+ positively selected. These receptors all stem from a woman between 25 and 40 years old in good health.

This rearrangement joins TRBV5-1 to TRBJ1-1; TRBD1 matches at 8 bases. The germline gives CDR1 SGHRS, CDR2 YFSETQ. The CDR3 sequence is 15 residues long. Trimming at V came to 4 bases and at J to 2 bases, leaving 7 bases not matched to a gene. The CDR3: CASSPPGTGNTEAFF. The DNA for the CDR3 is TGCGCCAGCAGCCCCCCGGGGACAGGAAACACTGAAGCTTTCTTT.

The V call is TRBV28, the J call TRBJ1-6; no definite D call. V was trimmed by 5 bases and J by 2 bases, leaving 4 bases between them. The germline V gene has CDR1 MDHEN and CDR2 SYDVKM. This CDR3 has 13 residues. The CDR3 bases are TGTGCCAGCAGTGTAACCTATAATTCACCCCTCCACTTT. Translation gives CASSVTYNSPLHF.

This clone was found once. The V and J genes are TRBV28 and TRBJ2-2; 7 positions agree with TRBD1. The CDR3 runs 14 residues. V gave up 6 bases and J gave up 3 bases; unmatched junction bases: 4. Germline V gene sequence: CDR1 MDHEN, CDR2 SYDVKM. The CDR3 DNA sequence: TGTGCCAGCAGAGACAGGGTAGACACCGGGGAGCTGTTTTTT. Amino acid sequence: CASRDRVDTGELFF. The full variable domain, its missing parts supplied by reference TRBV28 and TRBJ2-2, is DVKVTQSSRYLVKRTGEKVFLECVQDMDHENMFWYRQDPGLGLRLIYFSYDVKMKEKGDIPEGYSVSREKKERFSLILESASTNQTSMYLCASRDRVDTGELFFGEGSRLTVL.

J is TRBJ2-1 and V is TRBV27, with D maybe TRBD1 (6 bases). CDR1 is MNHEY and CDR2 is SMNVEV in the germline V gene (reference sequence). Trimming stripped 5 bases from V and 4 bases from J, with 21 bases between. This CDR3 has 17 residues. The CDR3 bases are TGTGCCAGCAGTCGCCAGCTGGGGGCCCCTGGATACAATGAGCAGTTCTTC. It translates to CASSRQLGAPGYNEQFF.

V usage is TRBV5-1 and J usage is TRBJ2-5; D is unresolved. Trimming removed 7 bases at V and 5 bases at J, with 9 bases between. Germline V gene sequence: CDR1 SGHRS, CDR2 YFSETQ. The CDR3 consists of 11 residues. As DNA, the CDR3 is TGCGCCAGCTCGTCTACCGAGACCCAGTACTTC. Its translation: CASSSTETQYF.

The CDR3 coding sequence is TGTGCCAGCAGCTTCGACAACAGGGTGACTGAGCAGTTCTTC. Protein sequence: CASSFDNRVTEQFF. This chain connects TRBV9 to TRBJ2-1, with a weak D call TRBD1 (6 bases). Germline V gene lookup returns CDR1 SGDLS and CDR2 YYNGEE. This CDR3 spans 14 amino acids. Trimming shortened V by 4 bases and J by 9 bases, and 17 bases separated the two germline ends. Full variable domain (remainder filled in from reference TRBV9 and TRBJ2-1): DSGVTQTPKHLITATGQRVTLRCSPRSGDLSVYWYQQSLDQGLQFLIQYYNGEERAKGNILERFSAQQFPDLHSELNLSSLELGDSALYFCASSFDNRVTEQFFGPGTRLTVL.

The rearrangement joins TRBV20-1 to TRBJ1-1; D is possibly TRBD1 (6 bases). The CDR3 spans 11 residues. With 7 bases removed from V and 1 base from J, the gap between germline ends came to 7 bases. Germline CDR1 and CDR2: DFQATT and SNEGSKA (reference sequence). This CDR3 reads CSEGQNTEAFF. The CDR3 DNA sequence: TGCAGTGAGGGACAGAACACTGAAGCTTTCTTT.

The chain couples TRBV18 to TRBJ2-2; possibly TRBD2 for D (5 bases). Trimming cost V 1 base and J 5 bases, with 5 bases left between them. This CDR3 has 13 amino acids. CDR1 is KGHSH and CDR2 is LQKENI in the germline V gene. This chain's CDR3 is CASSPRTTGELFF. CDR3 bases: TGTGCCAGCTCACCACGGACTACCGGGGAGCTGTTTTTT.

The chain recombines TRBV28 with TRBJ1-4; D not certain. CDR1 and CDR2 (germline): MDHEN, SYDVKM. The CDR3 loop spans 16 amino acids. Trimming left V 7 bases short and J 8 bases short, with 23 bases between. The CDR3 region has the DNA TGTGCCAGCAAGTCGCCCCAAGGTGCGGGTGGCGAAAAACTGTTTTTT. Translation: CASKSPQGAGGEKLFF.

This clone was counted a single time. V and J are TRBV18 and TRBJ2-5; D possibly uses TRBD1 or TRBD2 (5 bases each). Looked up from germline, CDR1 is KGHSH and CDR2 is LQKENI. V lost 1 base and J lost 3, with 15 bases in between. The CDR3 length is 16 residues. The CDR3 DNA sequence: TGTGCCAGCTCACCACGGTTCGGGGACCAAGAAGAGACCCAGTACTTC. This translates into CASSPRFGDQEETQYF.

The chain is built from TRBV5-1 and TRBJ2-1; 13 positions agree with TRBD2. J gave up 5 bases and V 3 bases, and 5 bases lay outside the gene matches. Germline CDR1 is SGHRS and CDR2 is YFSETQ. The CDR3 consists of 16 residues. The CDR3 loop is CASSSLAGGPHNEQFF. The CDR3 DNA sequence: TGCGCCAGCAGCTCACTAGCGGGAGGGCCCCACAATGAGCAGTTCTTC. Looking up the rest from reference TRBV5-1 and TRBJ2-1 gives the full variable domain: KAGVTQTPRYLIKTRGQQVTLSCSPISGHRSVSWYQQTPGQGLQFLFEYFSETQRNKGNFPGRFSGRQFSNSRSEMNVSTLELGDSALYLCASSSLAGGPHNEQFFGPGTRLTVL.

The V gene is TRBV27, the J gene TRBJ2-1; possibly TRBD2 for D (6 bases). Per germline, CDR1 MNHEY and CDR2 SMNVEV (reference sequence). V gave up 4 bases and J gave up 0 bases, with 16 bases separating them. The CDR3 sequence is 17 residues long. CDR3 amino acids: CASSSGVSRGSYNEQFF. The CDR3 nucleotides read TGTGCCAGCAGTTCAGGCGTCTCGCGGGGCTCCTACAATGAGCAGTTCTTC.

V and J are TRBV19 and TRBJ1-6; 8 bases agree with TRBD1. Losses at the gene ends were 5 bases for V and 10 bases for J; bases not matched to a gene: 7. CDR1 and CDR2 from the germline V gene are LNHDA and SQIVND (reference sequence). This CDR3 has 14 residues. The CDR3 bases are TGTGCCAGTAGTGGCTCAGGGGGCGGATCACCCCTCCACTTT. It codes for CASSGSGGGSPLHF.

The gene calls are TRBV14 and TRBJ2-1; D is uncertain. The length of the CDR3 is 13 residues. Germline V lookup: CDR1 SGHDN, CDR2 FVKESK. The V and J ends lost 0 bases and 7 bases respectively, with 7 bases between them. CDR3: CASSQEQVNEQFF. In nucleotides, the CDR3 is TGTGCCAGCAGCCAAGAACAAGTAAATGAGCAGTTCTTC.